This T cell receptor beta chain was obtained from a study of blood T cell repertoires in COVID-19. Study details: Sources were T cells, B-cell-depleted T cells, or PBMCs; the material itself was cDNA or gDNA.

The V gene's germline CDR1 is GTSNPN and CDR2 SVGIG (reference sequence). V gave up 6 bases and J gave up 5 bases; unmatched junction bases: 7. The length of the CDR3 is 13 residues. TCRdb keeps only in-frame clones here, not all; method: immunoSEQ multiplex PCR. Of 200,000 to 250,000 clones listed, 80% are singletons. In its sample, this clone was seen once. This receptor was taken from a human donor in a cohort sampled during active COVID-19. The chain employs TRBV30 and TRBJ2-5, with 9 bases lining up with TRBD1. Sequenced input: peripheral blood. CDR3 in amino acids: CACHLGTGETQYF. In nucleotides, the CDR3 is TGTGCCTGCCATCTCGGGACAGGGGAGACCCAGTACTTC.